Listed below are T cell receptor beta chains from one sample, sequenced in a study of cytotoxic CD8 clonotypes in ibrutinib-treated CLL. Method: immunoSEQ multiplex PCR; TCRdb's copy keeps in-frame clones and lacks some. The sample has 300,000 to 350,000 clones; roughly 79% are singletons. The sequences come from PBMCs, collected before ibrutinib treatment. These TCRs come from a human donor with chronic lymphocytic leukemia. Each CDR3 is given with its conserved first and last residue.

J | V | length | CDR3
TRBJ2-7 | TRBV9 | 16 | CASSASPDRTAYEQYF
TRBJ2-7 | TRBV15 | 14 | CATSPQTENYEQYF
TRBJ1-5 | TRBV19 | 13 | CASSGQFNQPQHF
TRBJ2-3 | TRBV7-7 | 17 | CASSPRPGETSTDTQYF
TRBJ1-2 | TRBV29-1 | 12 | CSARDRNYGYTF
TRBJ1-5 | TRBV27 | 14 | CASRTGGMGQPQHF
TRBJ2-1 | TRBV7-2 | 15 | CASSLGPAAGNEQFF
TRBJ2-1 | TRBV2 | 15 | CASSEMWESYNEQFF
TRBJ2-7 | TRBV11-2 | 16 | CASSLFGSSADYEQYF
TRBJ1-5 | TRBV27 | 15 | CASRDRGFGNQPQHF
TRBJ2-1 | TRBV29-1 | 13 | CSVGDRRYNEQFF
TRBJ2-1 | TRBV5-6 | 15 | CASSTDRPFYNEQFF
TRBJ2-2 | TRBV30 | 14 | CAWSIVGNTGELFF
TRBJ1-2 | TRBV7-2 | 12 | CASSWARYGYTF
TRBJ2-1 | TRBV30 | 12 | CAWARFVNEQFF
TRBJ2-3 | TRBV28 | 15 | CASSFRGRGADTQYF
TRBJ2-5 | TRBV7-9 | 17 | CASSYRGTGGDQETQYF
TRBJ2-7 | TRBV28 | 15 | CASNMALAGGFEQYF
TRBJ1-2 | TRBV7-2 | 14 | CASSLDRDNYGYTF
TRBJ2-1 | TRBV27 | 15 | CASSLTAGHSGEQFF
TRBJ2-7 | TRBV2 | 14 | CASSEASGGYEQYF
TRBJ2-7 | TRBV19 | 18 | CASSIVRRTGAYSYEQYF
TRBJ2-7 | TRBV6-1 | 15 | CASSERTGLSYEQYF
TRBJ1-2 | TRBV7-2 | 13 | CASSLSGSYGYTF
TRBJ2-2 | TRBV7-2 | 12 | CASSNVFGELFF
TRBJ2-1 | TRBV10-3 | 12 | CAISDIHNEQFF
TRBJ2-1 | TRBV7-8 | 17 | CASSKRAGASRGNEQFF
TRBJ1-2 | TRBV27 | 15 | CASTQGTGGFHGYTF
TRBJ1-1 | TRBV19 | 13 | CASSILYETEAFF
TRBJ1-2 | TRBV10-1 | 17 | CASRLTGGPILDYGYTF
TRBJ1-2 | TRBV27 | 13 | CASRQTGGYGYTF
TRBJ1-1 | TRBV27 | 17 | CASSLNYYQLQGTEAFF
TRBJ2-7 | TRBV7-9 | 14 | CASTTGGTAGEQYF
TRBJ2-7 | TRBV4-3 | 15 | CASSQDSGESYEQYF
TRBJ2-3 | TRBV27 | 15 | CASSLIPSGSDTQYF
TRBJ2-1 | TRBV10-2 | 16 | CASSERAGAGWNEQFF
TRBJ1-2 | TRBV2 | 14 | CASSFRQGEYGYTF
TRBJ2-7 | TRBV29-1 | 19 | CSVEGQTGTSGRYSYEQYF
TRBJ2-2 | TRBV30 | 16 | CAWSTRLAGALGELFF
TRBJ2-7 | TRBV27 | 14 | CASSIRASRYEQYF
TRBJ2-3 | TRBV5-4 | 15 | CASSLRTSWRNTQYF
TRBJ1-1 | TRBV12-5 | 14 | CASGLGQSRAEAFF